These T cell receptor beta chains were read from a single sample in a study of response to subunit inactivated influenza vaccine. TCRdb processed the RT-PCR reads anew with MiXCR; each CDR3 protein has one entry. The profile shows hundreds of thousands of distinct CDR3 sequences, 10% to 15% of them singletons. The starting material was PBMCs from blood, obtained roughly 46 days after vaccination. Receptors originate from a man aged 50 to 59 who received an inactivated influenza vaccine. The CDR3 runs from the conserved cysteine through the conserved F or W. The D gene is left open where the match is weak. Clone size is given for some rows only: seen once, a few or many times, or a class if the clone is expanded.

TRBV9	TRBJ2-2	16	.	.	TGTGCCAGCAGCACCGATTTCGGGCGAAACACCGGGGAGCTGTTTTTT	CASSTDFGRNTGELFF
TRBV24-1	TRBJ2-7	15	.	.	TGTGCCACCAGTGATTTTCGGGAGTCCAAGGAAGAGCAGTACTTC	CATSDFRESKEEQYF
TRBV6-5	TRBJ2-7	16	.	.	TGTGCCAGCAGTTACTCAAAACCCGAGACAAACTACGAGCAGTACTTC	CASSYSKPETNYEQYF
TRBV20-1	TRBJ2-3	16	.	few	TGCAGTGCCTCCGGCGGGGCCGGAACTCACACAGATACGCAGTATTTT	CSASGGAGTHTDTQYF
TRBV7-2	TRBJ2-7	15	TRBD1	many	TGTGCCAGCAGCTTTACAGGGGGTCCCTCCTACGAGCAGTACTTC	CASSFTGGPSYEQYF
TRBV29-1	TRBJ2-1	16	.	.	TGCAGCGTTGAGGAAATCGGAGGGGGTTTCTACAATGAGCAGTTCTTC	CSVEEIGGGFYNEQFF
TRBV20-1	TRBJ1-2	11	.	few	TGCAGTGCTCGGGACCTCGGGGGCTACACCTTC	CSARDLGGYTF
TRBV7-2	TRBJ2-4	15	TRBD2	few	TGTGCCAGCAGCGCCTCAACTAGCGGCAAAAACATTCAGTACTTC	CASSASTSGKNIQYF
TRBV3-1	TRBJ2-7	15	TRBD1	few	TGTGCCAGCAGCCTCGGACAGGGTGGTCTCTACGAGCAGTACTTC	CASSLGQGGLYEQYF
TRBV6-1	TRBJ1-4	16	.	few	TGTGCCAGCAGTACCCGGAGGACAGTCAGGAGGGAAAAACTGTTTTTT	CASSTRRTVRREKLFF
TRBV5-1	TRBJ2-5	15	.	.	TGCGCCAGCAGCACGTCCAGGACGCTGCAAGAGACCCAGTACTTC	CASSTSRTLQETQYF
TRBV7-3	TRBJ2-2	17	TRBD1	.	TGTGCCAGCAGCGCCCCACGGGACAGGGGGTGGACCGGGGAGCTGTTTTTT	CASSAPRDRGWTGELFF
TRBV7-9	TRBJ2-1	16	.	.	TGTGCCAGCAGCTTCCCCGCTGGGACGCTCAACAATGAGCAGTTCTTC	CASSFPAGTLNNEQFF
TRBV7-9	TRBJ2-3	15	TRBD2	few	TGTGCCAGCAGCTTACTAGCGGGAGCGGCAGATACGCAGTATTTT	CASSLLAGAADTQYF
TRBV12-3/TRBV12-4	TRBJ2-5	17	.	few	TGTGCCAGCAGTTTATCTTTGTCTAGCCCAGAGGGAGAGACCCAGTACTTC	CASSLSLSSPEGETQYF
TRBV6-1	TRBJ2-7	18	TRBD1	few	TGTGCCAGCAGTGTTAAGGGACAGCCACGTATCTATCCCTACGAGCAGTACTTC	CASSVKGQPRIYPYEQYF
TRBV3-1	TRBJ1-2	15	TRBD1	.	TGTGCCTGCTGCCAAGATCAGACAGGGTTCTATGGCTACACCTTC	CACCQDQTGFYGYTF
TRBV7-7	TRBJ2-3	16	TRBD2	once	TGTGCTAGCAGCTTAGGCAAGCGGGGGGGCACAGATACGCAGTATTTT	CASSLGKRGGTDTQYF
TRBV5-6	TRBJ2-3	13	.	many	TGTGCCAGCAGCTTGGGCGCCACAGATACGCAGTATTTT	CASSLGATDTQYF
TRBV9	TRBJ2-1	15	.	many	TGTGCCAGCAGCGTAGCTTCTCAGGGGTGGAATGAGCAGTTCTTC	CASSVASQGWNEQFF
TRBV7-2	TRBJ2-5	14	TRBD1	few	TGTGCCAGCAGCTTAGTTGACAGGGTGGAGACCCAGTACTTC	CASSLVDRVETQYF
TRBV4-2	TRBJ2-5	13	.	.	TGTGCCAGCAGCCAGGAACCCTCTAGGGGCCAGTACTTC	CASSQEPSRGQYF
TRBV27	TRBJ1-6	14	.	.	TGTGCCAGCAGCCGGGCGTCTTTCGGTTCACCCCTCCACTTT	CASSRASFGSPLHF
TRBV20-1	TRBJ2-7	17	TRBD2	.	TGCAGCGCTAGAGATCCGATCCATAGCGGGGGTTTCTACGAGCAGTACTTC	CSARDPIHSGGFYEQYF
TRBV6-2/TRBV6-3	TRBJ2-2	14	TRBD2	.	TGTGCCAGCAAGCCTAGCGGGGACACCGGGGAGCTGTTTTTT	CASKPSGDTGELFF
TRBV6-4	TRBJ2-2	14	.	.	TGTGCCAGCAGTTACAGTACTTTCACCGTGGAGCTGTTTTTT	CASSYSTFTVELFF
TRBV5-6	TRBJ2-3	15	.	.	TGTGCCAGCAGCCAGGGTGGGTTAAAGTCAGATACGCAGTATTTT	CASSQGGLKSDTQYF
TRBV20-1	TRBJ2-3	13	.	few	TGCAGTGCTAGGGACCACTACACAGATACGCAGTATTTT	CSARDHYTDTQYF
TRBV11-2	TRBJ2-3	17	TRBD2	few	TGTGCCAGCAGCTTACTGACTAGCGGGGGGGCGAAAGATACGCAGTATTTT	CASSLLTSGGAKDTQYF
TRBV7-9	TRBJ2-1	15	TRBD2	.	TGTGCCAGCAGCTTCGGGAGGGCCGTACGCAATGAGCAGTTCTTC	CASSFGRAVRNEQFF
TRBV27	TRBJ2-7	15	TRBD2	once	TGTGCCAGCAGTTTTCTTGGCGGGAGCTCCTACGAGCAGTACTTC	CASSFLGGSSYEQYF
TRBV12-3/TRBV12-4	TRBJ2-3	16	TRBD2	few	TGTGCCAGCAGAACCTCCGGGACTAGCGGGGATTTTACGCAGTATTTT	CASRTSGTSGDFTQYF
TRBV29-1	TRBJ2-7	13	TRBD1	.	TGCAGCGTCCGGGCCGGGACAGAGTACGAGCAGTACTTC	CSVRAGTEYEQYF
TRBV5-6	TRBJ2-7	15	TRBD1	few	TGTGCCAGCAGCCGAATCGGGACAGGGCGATGGGAGCAGTACTTC	CASSRIGTGRWEQYF
TRBV27	TRBJ2-6	17	TRBD2	.	TGTGCCAGCAGTTTATCGAGGGCGGGGGCTGGGGCCAACGTCCTGACTTTC	CASSLSRAGAGANVLTF
TRBV4-1	TRBJ2-7	16	TRBD2	.	TGCGCCAGCAGCCAAGTAGCGGGAGTGACGTCGTGGGAGCAGTACTTC	CASSQVAGVTSWEQYF
TRBV9	TRBJ2-3	13	.	.	TGTGCCAGCAGCGTAGCTACCCCAGATACGCAGTATTTT	CASSVATPDTQYF
TRBV11-2	TRBJ2-5	15	.	.	TGTGCCAGCAGCTTACTGCAGGGGAGGCGGGAGACCCAGTACTTC	CASSLLQGRRETQYF
TRBV6-5	TRBJ1-1	14	.	few	TGTGCCAGCAGTTACTCCAGGGAAGGCACTGAAGCTTTCTTT	CASSYSREGTEAFF
TRBV20-1	TRBJ2-3	15	TRBD2	few	TGCAGTAAAGGACGAAGCGGGAGGAACACAGATACGCAGTATTTT	CSKGRSGRNTDTQYF
TRBV5-5	TRBJ2-2	14	.	few	TGTGCCAGCAGCACGGACACGAACACCGGGGAGCTGTTTTTT	CASSTDTNTGELFF
TRBV15	TRBJ2-5	16	TRBD1	few	TGTGCCACCAGCAGAGAGGGGACAGGGGGCGGAGAGACCCAGTACTTC	CATSREGTGGGETQYF
TRBV20-1	TRBJ2-2	13	.	few	TGCAGTGCTACAGCGCGACGGACCGGGGAGCTGTTTTTT	CSATARRTGELFF
TRBV11-2	TRBJ2-3	15	.	many	TGTGCCAGCAGCCCACGGACTGGCAGCACAGATACGCAGTATTTT	CASSPRTGSTDTQYF
TRBV11-2	TRBJ2-1	16	.	.	TGTGCCAGCAGCTTAGTGGGGCGGGATCCCTACAATGAGCAGTTCTTC	CASSLVGRDPYNEQFF
TRBV12-3/TRBV12-4	TRBJ2-7	15	TRBD1	.	TGTGCCAGCAGTTTAAGGGGACAGGGATTCAACGAGCAGTACTTC	CASSLRGQGFNEQYF
TRBV28	TRBJ2-1	15	TRBD2	few	TGTGCCAGCAGTTCCCCGGGAGGGCCTTTTTATGAGCAGTTCTTC	CASSSPGGPFYEQFF
TRBV2	TRBJ2-2	12	TRBD1	many	TGTGCCAGCAGCGAGACAGGGGCAGGTCTGTTTTTT	CASSETGAGLFF
TRBV28	TRBJ2-3	17	TRBD2	many	TGTGCCAGCAGTTTGCTAGCGGGAGTGGCTAGCACAGATACGCAGTATTTT	CASSLLAGVASTDTQYF
TRBV9	TRBJ2-3	17	.	.	TGTGCCAGCAGCGTAAGAGGACCTAGCGATAGCACAGAGACGCAGTATTTT	CASSVRGPSDSTETQYF
TRBV4-2	TRBJ2-2	17	.	few	TGTGCCAGCAGCCCAAACGGTCCAGCGGCGAACACCGGGGAGCTGTTTTTT	CASSPNGPAANTGELFF
TRBV30	TRBJ2-6	12	.	.	TGTGCCTGGACTCCTGGGGCCAACGTCCTGACTTTC	CAWTPGANVLTF
TRBV29-1	TRBJ2-7	14	.	many	TGCAGCGCCCGTAAGGACAGCACCTCCTACGAGCAGTACTTC	CSARKDSTSYEQYF
TRBV3-1	TRBJ1-2	13	.	few	TGTGCCAGCAGCCCTCCGTCGGGCTATGGCTACACCTTC	CASSPPSGYGYTF
TRBV12-3/TRBV12-4	TRBJ1-5	14	.	.	TGTGCCAGAAGTTTGGAAGGGCGCAATCAGCCCCAGCATTTT	CARSLEGRNQPQHF